These 25 T cell receptor beta chains were sequenced from one sample in a study of blood T cell repertoires in COVID-19. Assay: immunoSEQ multiplex PCR; the TCRdb copy retains only in-frame clones and omits some. This table has 150,000 to 180,000 clones, about 86% appearing once. Specimen: PBMCs or T cells enriched from blood (not recorded which). The origin of the receptors is a man aged 50-59 years who had recovered from COVID-19.

This clone was recorded a few times. The rearrangement joins TRBV19 to TRBJ1-1, with D possibly being TRBD1 (5 bases). Germline V lookup: CDR1 LNHDA, CDR2 SQIVND (reference sequence). This CDR3 is 13 amino acids long. V lost 7 bases to trimming and J lost 7 bases, with 16 bases between them. The CDR3 DNA is TGTGCCAGTAATCCGGCCCCTAGGGGTGAAGCTTTCTTT. It translates to CASNPAPRGEAFF.

The chain couples TRBV4-1 to TRBJ1-2; 7 nucleotides match TRBD1. CDR3 length: 16 residues. The germline V gene has CDR1 MGHRA and CDR2 YSYEKL. After removal of 1 base from V and 0 bases from J, the junction contained 5 bases not matched to a gene. CDR3 bases: TGCGCCAGCAGCCAAGTAGACAGGGCCTCTAACTATGGCTACACCTTC. Its protein product is CASSQVDRASNYGYTF.

This chain uses TRBV28 with TRBJ2-2; a weak D match, TRBD2 (6 bases). There are 14 residues in the CDR3. V gave up 5 bases and J gave up 5 bases, with 12 bases separating them. Per the germline V gene, CDR1 is MDHEN and CDR2 is SYDVKM. This CDR3 reads CASSTGGETGELFF. CDR3 bases: TGTGCCAGCAGTACCGGGGGTGAGACCGGGGAGCTGTTTTTT.

The gene calls are TRBV14 and TRBJ1-1, with no clear D. Between the trimmed V and J ends, which lost 0 bases and 5 bases, there was a span of 13 bases. This CDR3 is 15 amino acids long. CDR1 SGHDN and CDR2 FVKESK come from the germline V gene. CDR3 sequence: CASSQDPPGRTEAFF. As DNA, the CDR3 is TGTGCCAGCAGCCAAGATCCCCCAGGTAGGACTGAAGCTTTCTTT. Filled out from reference TRBV14 and TRBJ1-1, the complete variable domain reads EAGVTQFPSHSVIEKGQTVTLRCDPISGHDNLYWYRRVMGKEIKFLLHFVKESKQDESGMPNNRFLAERTGGTYSTLKVQPAELEDSGVYFCASSQDPPGRTEAFFGQGTRLTVV.

The chain combines TRBV18 with TRBJ2-6; 7 bases map to TRBD1. Germline V gives CDR1 KGHSH, CDR2 LQKENI. J gave up 2 bases and V 0 bases, and 7 bases lay outside the gene matches. The CDR3 loop spans 18 amino acids. CDR3 sequence (DNA): TGTGCCAGCTCACCACCCGGGGACAGCCGACCTGGGGCCAACGTCCTGACTTTC. Encoded protein: CASSPPGDSRPGANVLTF.

The genes are TRBV12-3 or TRBV12-4 and TRBJ2-5; no definite D call. The CDR3 is 13 residues long. V lost 3 bases, J lost 2 bases, and 7 bases lay in between. The DNA of the CDR3 is TGTGCCAGCAGTTTCACTGGTCAAGAGACCCAGTACTTC. Its translation is CASSFTGQETQYF.

This chain links TRBV5-4 with TRBJ1-1, with D perhaps matching TRBD1 (5 bases). Germline CDR1 and CDR2: SGHNT and YYREEE (reference sequence). The CDR3 length is 15 residues. V was trimmed by 4 bases and J by 0 bases, leaving 13 bases between them. The CDR3 protein is CASSVGGGMNTEAFF. The CDR3 DNA is TGTGCCAGCAGCGTTGGCGGGGGAATGAACACTGAAGCTTTCTTT.

This clone was observed a few times. The genes are TRBV19 and TRBJ2-7; tentatively, D is TRBD1 (6 bases). The germline V and J ends were trimmed by 2 bases and 7 bases, with 15 bases remaining between them. The CDR3 is 14 amino acids. Germline lookup yields CDR1 LNHDA and CDR2 SQIVND (reference sequence). CDR3 loop: CASSINRAGREQYF. The CDR3 nucleotides read TGTGCCAGTAGTATAAACAGGGCAGGGCGAGAGCAGTACTTC.

The chain combines TRBV9 with TRBJ1-3, with 7 nucleotides matching TRBD1. The CDR3 extends over 13 amino acids. The germline CDR1 and CDR2 sequences are SGDLS and YYNGEE. V lost 0 bases to trimming and J lost 8 bases; unmatched junction nucleotides: 2. CDR3 protein: CASSVGQGDTIYF. CDR3 nucleotides: TGTGCCAGCAGCGTAGGACAGGGAGACACCATATATTTT.

The sample holds one count of this clone. The rearrangement uses TRBV11-2 and TRBJ2-7, with 11 bases aligning to TRBD1. The CDR3 is made up of 15 amino acids. After removal of 5 bases from V and 2 bases from J, the junction contained 5 bases not matched to a gene. CDR1 SGHAT and CDR2 FQNNGV come from the germline V gene. CDR3 DNA sequence: TGTGCCAGCAGCCCGGGACAGGGGGGAACCTACGAGCAGTACTTC. It is translated as CASSPGQGGTYEQYF.

The rearrangement joins TRBV11-3 to TRBJ1-2; TRBD1 aligns across 10 bases. J lost 8 bases, V lost 4 bases, and 7 bases had no gene match. CDR3 size: 14 residues. Germline loops: CDR1 SGHNT, CDR2 YENEEA. In DNA, the CDR3 is TGTGCCAGCAGCTCCGGGACAGGGGCCTCCGGCTACACCTTC. As protein: CASSSGTGASGYTF.

V and J are TRBV5-4 and TRBJ2-1; TRBD2 agrees at 8 bases. With 4 bases clipped from V and 8 bases from J, the junction kept 11 bases outside the gene matches. Germline V gene sequence: CDR1 SGHNT, CDR2 YYREEE (reference sequence). The CDR3 has 15 residues. CDR3 amino acids: CASSPRSGGTDEQFF. CDR3 DNA sequence: TGTGCCAGCAGCCCGAGGAGCGGGGGAACGGATGAGCAGTTCTTC.

This clone turned up a few times. The chain joins TRBV7-3 to TRBJ2-3, with D maybe TRBD2 (5 bases). The CDR3 has 14 residues. Trimming shortened V by 1 base and J by 5 bases, and 10 bases separated the two germline ends. Looked up from germline, CDR1 is SGHTA and CDR2 is FQGTGA. CDR3 loop: CASSLSSEIDTQYF. The CDR3 DNA follows: TGTGCCAGCAGCTTAAGTAGCGAGATAGATACGCAGTATTTT. The full variable domain, with the rest looked up from reference TRBV7-3 and TRBJ2-3, is GAGVSQTPSNKVTEKGKYVELRCDPISGHTALYWYRQSLGQGPEFLIYFQGTGAADDSGLPNDRFFAVRPEGSVSTLKIQRTERGDSAVYLCASSLSSEIDTQYFGPGTRLTVL.

This clone was detected a few times. This rearrangement joins TRBV11-1 to TRBJ1-1, with D possibly TRBD1 on 6 matching bases. Germline CDR1 is SGHAT and CDR2 is FQDESV (reference sequence). Trimming removed 8 bases at V and 0 bases at J, with 10 bases between. This CDR3 comprises 13 residues. CDR3 DNA sequence: TGTGCCAGCCTACAGGGTTTGAACACTGAAGCTTTCTTT. Translating it yields CASLQGLNTEAFF. The whole variable domain, remainder taken from reference TRBV11-1 and TRBJ1-1, is EAEVAQSPRYKITEKSQAVAFWCDPISGHATLYWYRQILGQGPELLVQFQDESVVDDSQLPKDRFSAERLKGVDSTLKIQPAELGDSAMYLCASLQGLNTEAFFGQGTRLTVV.

This chain connects TRBV19 to TRBJ2-3, with a possible D match to TRBD1 (6 bases). This CDR3 region has 13 residues. Germline CDR1 reads LNHDA; CDR2 reads SQIVND (reference sequence). Trimming took 4 bases from V and 2 from J, leaving 7 bases between them. CDR3 sequence (DNA): TGTGCCAGTAGTAAGGGGGACACAGATACGCAGTATTTT. This gives the protein CASSKGDTDTQYF.

The gene calls are TRBV29-1 and TRBJ1-4; D is unclear. The length of the CDR3 is 15 residues. Trimming cost V 1 base and J 9 bases, with 18 bases left between them. Germline V gives CDR1 SQVTM, CDR2 ANQGSEA. CDR3 bases: TGCAGCGTTGAAGGGTATGGGCCGAGTAGGAAAAAACTGTTTTTT. This gives the protein CSVEGYGPSRKKLFF. Filled out from reference TRBV29-1 and TRBJ1-4, the complete variable domain reads SAVISQKPSRDICQRGTSLTIQCQVDSQVTMMFWYRQQPGQSLTLIATANQGSEATYESGFVIDKFPISRPNLTFSTLTVSNMSPEDSSIYLCSVEGYGPSRKKLFFGSGTQLSVL.

For this clone: A read error may produce the germline difference seen at one junction end. The chain couples TRBV7-7 to TRBJ2-5; TRBD2 matches at 11 bases. This CDR3 region has 15 residues. Looked up from germline, CDR1 is SSHAT and CDR2 is FNYEAQ (reference sequence). The DNA of the CDR3 is TGTGCTAGCAGCCGTAGCGGGGGGGTATTAGAGACCCAGTACTTC. This translates into CASSRSGGVLETQYF.

The chain combines TRBV6-5 with TRBJ1-2; 9 nucleotides agree with TRBD1. This CDR3 is 15 amino acids long. Looked up from germline, CDR1 is MNHEY and CDR2 is SVGAGI. V shed 2 bases, J shed 6 bases, and the junction held 7 bases outside the gene matches. This CDR3 is CASSYPGQGGDGYTF. CDR3 sequence (DNA): TGTGCCAGCAGTTACCCGGGACAGGGAGGAGATGGCTACACCTTC.

The V and J genes are TRBV6-2 or TRBV6-3 and TRBJ1-2, with 7 nucleotides matching TRBD1. After removal of 5 bases from V and 2 bases from J, the junction contained 11 bases not matched to a gene. Germline V gene sequence: CDR1 MNHEY, CDR2 SVGEGT. This CDR3 is built from 16 residues. The CDR3 sequence: CASSPIDRAPNYGYTF. CDR3 bases: TGTGCCAGCAGTCCCATCGACAGGGCGCCAAACTATGGCTACACCTTC.

The chain employs TRBV27 and TRBJ1-6; 9 nucleotides agree with TRBD1. Per the germline V gene, CDR1 is MNHEY and CDR2 is SMNVEV (reference sequence). Trimming removed 3 bases from V and 7 bases from J; junction bases left unmatched: 4. CDR3 length: 15 residues. Written as DNA, the CDR3 is TGTGCCAGCAGTTTGGACAGGGGCACGAATTCACCCCTCCACTTT. It encodes CASSLDRGTNSPLHF.

This rearrangement joins TRBV25-1 to TRBJ1-4; possibly TRBD1 for D (6 bases). The V gene lost 7 bases and the J gene lost 5 bases, with 14 bases spanning the gap. The germline V gene encodes CDR1 MGHDK and CDR2 SYGVNS. The CDR3 is 14 amino acids. CDR3 loop: CASTHGGSNEKLFF. CDR3 nucleotide sequence: TGTGCCAGCACCCATGGGGGCTCCAATGAAAAACTGTTTTTT.

This clone was seen only once. CDR3: CASSSTGYEQYF. CDR3 bases: TGCGCCAGCAGCAGCACAGGGTACGAGCAGTACTTC. The chain is built from TRBV5-1 and TRBJ2-7, with D tentatively TRBD1 (6 bases). Deletions cut 4 bases from V and 4 bases from J, with 9 bases between. Per the germline V gene, CDR1 is SGHRS and CDR2 is YFSETQ. The CDR3 consists of 12 residues. Filled out from reference TRBV5-1 and TRBJ2-7, the complete variable domain reads KAGVTQTPRYLIKTRGQQVTLSCSPISGHRSVSWYQQTPGQGLQFLFEYFSETQRNKGNFPGRFSGRQFSNSRSEMNVSTLELGDSALYLCASSSTGYEQYFGPGTRLTVT.

The gene calls are TRBV19 and TRBJ1-3, with a tentative D call TRBD1 (5 bases). The length of the CDR3 is 13 residues. V was cut by 9 bases and J by 0 bases, with 9 bases left in between. CDR1 and CDR2 (germline): LNHDA, SQIVND (reference sequence). CDR3 residues: CASRRVSGNTIYF. The CDR3 nucleotides are TGTGCCAGCCGCAGGGTCTCTGGAAACACCATATATTTT. Looking up the rest from reference TRBV19 and TRBJ1-3 gives the full variable domain: DGGITQSPKYLFRKEGQNVTLSCEQNLNHDAMYWYRQDPGQGLRLIYYSQIVNDFQKGDIAEGYSVSREKKESFPLTVTSAQKNPTAFYLCASRRVSGNTIYFGEGSWLTVV.

The rearrangement uses TRBV19 and TRBJ2-7, with D possibly TRBD1 on 5 matching bases. CDR1 is LNHDA and CDR2 is SQIVND in the germline V gene (reference sequence). The CDR3 contains 14 residues. Trimming shortened V by 10 bases and J by 2 bases, and 18 bases separated the two germline ends. This CDR3 is CATQERGHTYEQYF. CDR3 in DNA: TGTGCCACCCAGGAAAGAGGACATACCTACGAGCAGTACTTC.

This clone was detected once. V is TRBV11-3 and J is TRBJ1-5, with D unresolved. Germline V gene data show CDR1 as SGHNT and CDR2 as YENEEA. This CDR3 region has 17 residues. With 1 base removed from V and 0 bases from J, the gap between germline ends came to 13 bases. The CDR3: CASSLGAAAYSNQPQHF. The CDR3 nucleotides read TGTGCCAGCAGCTTAGGAGCGGCGGCTTATAGCAATCAGCCCCAGCATTTT.